The text below deals with one TCR beta chain. What it recognizes is unknown. Germline CDR1 reads MDHEN; CDR2 reads SYDVKM. The CDR3 extends over 16 amino acids. Trimming cost V 0 bases and J 0 bases, with 8 bases left between them. Repertoires were generated with immunoSEQ multiplex PCR, while TCRdb's copy carries only in-frame clones and drops some. Seen here are 7,500 to 10,000 clones, around 85% observed once, and the top ten hold roughly 4%. The data were taken from a study of brain metastases from non-small cell lung cancer. Study-level results: Paired brain metastases and primary tumors largely shared TCR repertoires. In about 60% of brain metastases, T-cell clones were expanded compared with matched primary tumors. Compared with primary tumors, brain metastases showed less T-cell infiltration.

Material: primary lung tumor tissue. The V gene is TRBV28, the J gene TRBJ1-4; D uncertain. The receptor was derived from a donor aged 40 or older with non-small cell lung cancer. The CDR3, as DNA: TGTGCCAGCAGTTTATGGGCAGGAGCAACTAATGAAAAACTGTTTTTT. Encoded protein: CASSLWAGATNEKLFF.